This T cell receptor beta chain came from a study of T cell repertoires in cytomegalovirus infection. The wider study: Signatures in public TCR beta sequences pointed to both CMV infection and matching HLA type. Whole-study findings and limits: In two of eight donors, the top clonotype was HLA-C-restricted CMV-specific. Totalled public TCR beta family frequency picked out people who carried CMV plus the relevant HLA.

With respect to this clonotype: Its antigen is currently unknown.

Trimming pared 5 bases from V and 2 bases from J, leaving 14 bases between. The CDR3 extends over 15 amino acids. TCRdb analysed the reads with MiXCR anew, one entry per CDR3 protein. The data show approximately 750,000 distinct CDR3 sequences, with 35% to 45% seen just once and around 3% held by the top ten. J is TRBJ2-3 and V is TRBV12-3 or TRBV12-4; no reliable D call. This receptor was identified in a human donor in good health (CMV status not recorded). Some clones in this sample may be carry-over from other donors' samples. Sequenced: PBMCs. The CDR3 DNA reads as TGTGCCAGCAGTCGACGGCACCTACTCACAGATACGCAGTATTTT. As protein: CASSRRHLLTDTQYF.